This is a list of T cell receptor beta chains from one sample in a study of OX40 agonist ivuxolimab in advanced cancers. Profiled with immunoSEQ multiplex PCR; TCRdb holds only in-frame clones, not every one. The data show 68,000 or so clones, with roughly 89% seen just once and roughly 7.8% held by the top ten. Sample: CD4+ or CD8+ T cells sorted from blood, taken in a trial of the OX40 agonist ivuxolimab. All receptors come from an adult with an advanced solid tumor such as melanoma, head and neck, liver or kidney cancer. The CDR3 runs from the conserved cysteine through the conserved F or W. The order of the fields is CDR3 protein, J gene, V gene.

CDR3 protein: CAWSGDIYEQYF
J gene: TRBJ2-7
V gene: TRBV30

CDR3 protein: CASSIGTSPNEQFF
J gene: TRBJ2-1
V gene: TRBV19

CDR3 protein: CASSPAVTNTEAFF
J gene: TRBJ1-1
V gene: TRBV18

CDR3 protein: CASRFTGLQPQHF
J gene: TRBJ1-5
V gene: TRBV19

CDR3 protein: CASSYAGGNTIYF
J gene: TRBJ1-3
V gene: TRBV5-1

CDR3 protein: CASSQDSSGGALEQFF
J gene: TRBJ2-1
V gene: TRBV4-2

CDR3 protein: CSAPRVTEAFF
J gene: TRBJ1-1
V gene: TRBV20-1

CDR3 protein: CASSPTGSQHF
J gene: TRBJ1-5
V gene: TRBV18

CDR3 protein: CASSSLTATGRYEQFF
J gene: TRBJ2-1
V gene: TRBV7-2

CDR3 protein: CASHPGGTGVQETQYF
J gene: TRBJ2-5
V gene: TRBV18

CDR3 protein: CASSLAGPAANSGNTIYF
J gene: TRBJ1-3
V gene: TRBV5-6

CDR3 protein: CASSLQAGELFF
J gene: TRBJ2-2
V gene: TRBV5-4

CDR3 protein: CASSLGRVESPLHF
J gene: TRBJ1-6
V gene: TRBV11-3

CDR3 protein: CASSLDGDGYTF
J gene: TRBJ1-2
V gene: TRBV7-9

CDR3 protein: CASSPAGDDGYTF
J gene: TRBJ1-2
V gene: TRBV18

CDR3 protein: CASRIGRPTGELFF
J gene: TRBJ2-2
V gene: TRBV7-2

CDR3 protein: CASSPLQGTGETQYF
J gene: TRBJ2-5
V gene: TRBV2

CDR3 protein: CASRTGGGTYEQYF
J gene: TRBJ2-7
V gene: TRBV6-6

CDR3 protein: CASSSNRLRTSDEQFF
J gene: TRBJ2-1
V gene: TRBV7-9

CDR3 protein: CASNSLGRQTNTEAFF
J gene: TRBJ1-1
V gene: TRBV9

CDR3 protein: CASSQGQNYEKLFF
J gene: TRBJ1-4
V gene: TRBV4-1

CDR3 protein: CASTMPRETQYF
J gene: TRBJ2-5
V gene: TRBV6-6

CDR3 protein: CASSVGGQGAGYTF
J gene: TRBJ1-2
V gene: TRBV9

CDR3 protein: CASSPRDRGTEQFF
J gene: TRBJ2-1
V gene: TRBV7-6

CDR3 protein: CASSAPLAEQFF
J gene: TRBJ2-1
V gene: TRBV5-4

CDR3 protein: CASGPWPATQYF
J gene: TRBJ2-5
V gene: TRBV12-5

CDR3 protein: CASRGRTLNSPLHF
J gene: TRBJ1-6
V gene: TRBV7-2

CDR3 protein: CASSFPRGAVGELFF
J gene: TRBJ2-2
V gene: TRBV11-3

CDR3 protein: CASSRDRVNTGELFF
J gene: TRBJ2-2
V gene: TRBV5-5